What follows describes a single T cell receptor beta chain. The antigen remains unidentified. The data were obtained in a study of shared clonotypes between healthy human individuals. Study-level points and caveats: When naive CD4 clonotypes were compared across several donors, approximately 4.9% were shared.

The CDR3 has 13 amino acids. V was clipped by 0 bases and J by 7 bases, with 11 bases between them. Per germline, CDR1 SGDLS and CDR2 YYNGEE. Genomic DNA from each subset was divided evenly over several immunoSEQ plates. The assay was immunoSEQ multiplex PCR, and TCRdb's table has in-frame clones only and misses some. The sample has about 2.3 million clones; more than 80% are singletons. V usage is TRBV9 and J usage is TRBJ2-7; D possibly corresponds to TRBD2 (6 bases). The material sequenced was naive CD4+ T cells from PBMCs. Subset given: CD45RA+ positively selected. The sequence derives from a man aged 18-30 years in good health. Some clones in this sample may be carry-over from other donors' samples. Here the CDR3 DNA reads TGTGCCAGCAGCGTAGCGCCCGGGAGTGAGCAGTACTTC. Protein product: CASSVAPGSEQYF.